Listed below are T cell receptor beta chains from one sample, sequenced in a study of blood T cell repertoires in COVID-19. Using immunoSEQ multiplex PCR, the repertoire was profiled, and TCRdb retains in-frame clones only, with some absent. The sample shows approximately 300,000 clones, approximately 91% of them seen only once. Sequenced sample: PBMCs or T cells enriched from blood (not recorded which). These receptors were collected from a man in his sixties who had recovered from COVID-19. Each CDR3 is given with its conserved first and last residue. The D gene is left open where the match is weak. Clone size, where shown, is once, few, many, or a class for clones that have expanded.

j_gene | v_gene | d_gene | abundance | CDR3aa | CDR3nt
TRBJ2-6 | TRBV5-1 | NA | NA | CASSSGQTSGANVLTF | TGCGCCAGCTCTTCGGGACAAACGTCTGGGGCCAACGTCCTGACTTTC
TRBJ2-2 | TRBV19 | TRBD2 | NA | CASSFAGRAAGELFF | TGTGCCAGTAGTTTTGCCGGGAGGGCGGCCGGGGAGCTGTTTTTT
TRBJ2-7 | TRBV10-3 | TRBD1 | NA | CASEPGQLGEQYF | TGTGCCTCCGAACCGGGACAGTTGGGCGAGCAGTACTTC
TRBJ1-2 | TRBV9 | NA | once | CASSTTSRTDGYTF | TGTGCCAGCAGCACCACTTCACGGACAGACGGCTACACCTTC
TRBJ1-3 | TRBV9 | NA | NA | CASSAGGWNTIYF | TGTGCCAGCAGCGCCGGAGGGTGGAACACCATATATTTT
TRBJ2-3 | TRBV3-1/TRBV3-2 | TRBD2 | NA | CASSQERTSGTTTDTQYF | TGTGCCAGCAGCCAAGAGCGGACTAGCGGGACCACCACAGATACGCAGTATTTT
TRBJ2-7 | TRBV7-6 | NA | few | CASSFRELGDYEQYF | TGTGCCAGCAGCTTCCGGGAGCTTGGGGACTACGAGCAGTACTTC
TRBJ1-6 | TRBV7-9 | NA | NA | CASSLGRRGSPAPLHF | TGTGCCAGCAGTCTGGGGAGGCGGGGGTCCCCGGCACCCCTCCACTTT
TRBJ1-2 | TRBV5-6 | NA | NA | CASSLNGGYGYTF | TGTGCCAGCAGCTTGAATGGAGGCTATGGCTACACCTTC
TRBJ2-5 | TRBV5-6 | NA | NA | CASSPLGPGETQYF | TGTGCCAGCAGCCCGCTTGGGCCGGGGGAGACCCAGTACTTC
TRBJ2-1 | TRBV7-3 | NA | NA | CASSLTSLADREQFF | TGTGCCAGCAGCTTAACGAGTCTAGCCGACCGGGAGCAGTTCTTC
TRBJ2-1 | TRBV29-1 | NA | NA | CSVEAGVPYNEQFF | TGCAGCGTTGAAGCGGGAGTCCCCTACAATGAGCAGTTCTTC
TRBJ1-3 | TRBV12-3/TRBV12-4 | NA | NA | CASSPTRHTIYF | TGTGCCAGCAGCCCGACCAGGCACACCATATATTTT
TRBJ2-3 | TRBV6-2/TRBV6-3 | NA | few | CASSYSPSLADTQYF | TGTGCCAGCAGTTACTCTCCTTCACTAGCAGATACGCAGTATTTT
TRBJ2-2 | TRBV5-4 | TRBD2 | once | CASSLGTSGTFTGELFF | TGTGCCAGCAGCTTGGGGACTAGCGGGACCTTTACCGGGGAGCTGTTTTTT
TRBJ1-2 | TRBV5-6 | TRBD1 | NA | CASSVTGQTNYGYTF | TGTGCCAGCAGCGTAACGGGACAGACCAACTATGGCTACACCTTC
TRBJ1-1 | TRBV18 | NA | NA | CASSADRIATEAFF | TGTGCCAGCTCAGCCGACAGGATTGCCACTGAAGCTTTCTTT
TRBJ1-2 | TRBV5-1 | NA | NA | CASSLGGDYGYTF | TGCGCCAGCAGCTTAGGAGGGGACTATGGCTACACCTTC
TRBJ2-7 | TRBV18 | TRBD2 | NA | CASSPASGIYEQYF | TGTGCCAGCTCACCAGCTAGCGGGATTTACGAGCAGTACTTC
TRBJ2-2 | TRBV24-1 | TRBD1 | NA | CATSDPPGQGRTGELFF | TGTGCCACCAGTGATCCCCCGGGACAGGGTCGTACCGGGGAGCTGTTTTTT
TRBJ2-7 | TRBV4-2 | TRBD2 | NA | CASSQVGTSGRYEQYF | TGTGCCAGCAGCCAAGTAGGGACTAGCGGGAGGTACGAGCAGTACTTC
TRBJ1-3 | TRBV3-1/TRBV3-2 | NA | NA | CASSPPAGNSGNTIYF | TGTGCCAGCAGCCCACCGGCAGGGAACTCTGGAAACACCATATATTTT
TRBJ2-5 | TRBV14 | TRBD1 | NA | CASSQQWTGGQETQYF | TGTGCCAGCAGCCAACAATGGACAGGGGGCCAAGAGACCCAGTACTTC
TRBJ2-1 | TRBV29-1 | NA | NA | CSVWGQVGNEQFF | TGCAGCGTCTGGGGGCAGGTTGGCAATGAGCAGTTCTTC
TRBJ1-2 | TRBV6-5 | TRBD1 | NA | CASSPDRGRDGYTF | TGTGCCAGCAGCCCGGACAGGGGGCGAGATGGCTACACCTTC
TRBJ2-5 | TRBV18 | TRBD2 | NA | CASSASGRGSETQYF | TGTGCCAGCTCAGCTAGCGGGAGAGGGTCAGAGACCCAGTACTTC
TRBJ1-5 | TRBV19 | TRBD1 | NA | CASSLDRGYQPQHF | TGTGCCAGTAGCCTCGACAGGGGGTATCAGCCCCAGCATTTT
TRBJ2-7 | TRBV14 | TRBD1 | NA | CASSQQAGQVSQYF | TGTGCCAGCAGCCAACAGGCGGGACAGGTCTCCCAGTACTTC
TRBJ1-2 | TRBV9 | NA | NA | CASSQTDNYGYTF | TGTGCCAGCAGCCAAACAGACAACTATGGCTACACCTTC
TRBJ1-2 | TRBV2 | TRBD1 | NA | CASSRDRGSGGYTF | TGTGCCAGCAGCCGCGACAGGGGTTCCGGGGGCTACACCTTC
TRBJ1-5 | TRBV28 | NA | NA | CASSTRQGQPQHF | TGTGCCAGCAGTACCCGCCAGGGACAGCCCCAGCATTTT
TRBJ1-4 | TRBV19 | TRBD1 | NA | CASSMPRGPANEKLFF | TGTGCCAGTAGTATGCCAAGGGGGCCGGCTAATGAAAAACTGTTTTTT
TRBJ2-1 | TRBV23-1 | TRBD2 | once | CASPGLAGVEQFF | TGCGCCAGCCCTGGACTAGCGGGAGTTGAGCAGTTCTTC
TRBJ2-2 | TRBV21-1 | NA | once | CASSKAPDRAPVCTGELFF | TGTGCCAGCAGCAAAGCCCCGGACAGGGCCCCTGTTTGCACCGGGGAGCTGTTTTTT
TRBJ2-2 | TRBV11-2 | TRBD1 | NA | CASSHGQGSRELFF | TGTGCCAGCAGCCACGGACAGGGCAGCCGGGAGCTGTTTTTT
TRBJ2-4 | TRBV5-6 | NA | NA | CASSFYRMAKNIQYF | TGTGCCAGCAGCTTCTACAGGATGGCCAAAAACATTCAGTACTTC
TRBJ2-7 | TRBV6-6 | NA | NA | CASSPGTREYEQYF | TGTGCCAGCAGTCCCGGGACACGAGAATACGAGCAGTACTTC
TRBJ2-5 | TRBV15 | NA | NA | CATSISTWETQYF | TGTGCCACCAGCATATCTACTTGGGAGACCCAGTACTTC
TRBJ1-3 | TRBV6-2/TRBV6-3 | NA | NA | CASSYSYSSGNTIYF | TGTGCCAGCAGTTACTCTTACTCCTCTGGAAACACCATATATTTT
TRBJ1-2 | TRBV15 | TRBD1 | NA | CATSRAGTGTYGYTF | TGTGCCACCAGCAGAGCTGGGACAGGGACCTATGGCTACACCTTC
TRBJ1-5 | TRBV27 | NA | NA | CASRGGAGGSGQPQHF | TGTGCCAGCAGGGGGGGGGCGGGGGGCTCAGGGCAGCCCCAGCATTTT
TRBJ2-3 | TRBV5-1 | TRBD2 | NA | CASSSGLAGGISTDTQYF | TGCGCCAGCAGCTCCGGACTAGCGGGGGGGATTAGCACAGATACGCAGTATTTT
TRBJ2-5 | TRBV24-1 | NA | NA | CATSDLGAGETQYF | TGTGCCACCAGTGACTTGGGGGCTGGAGAGACCCAGTACTTC
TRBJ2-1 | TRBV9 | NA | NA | CASSVASGTYNEQFF | TGTGCCAGCAGCGTAGCAAGCGGTACCTACAATGAGCAGTTCTTC
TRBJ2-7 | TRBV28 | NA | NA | CASRSPLRTYSYEQYF | TGTGCCAGCAGGTCCCCTCTCAGGACTTACTCCTACGAGCAGTACTTC
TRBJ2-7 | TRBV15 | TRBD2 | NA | CATSRGLASGRAYEQYF | TGTGCCACCAGCAGAGGTCTTGCTAGCGGGAGGGCCTACGAGCAGTACTTC
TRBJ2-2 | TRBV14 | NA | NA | CASSPQGSVGELFF | TGTGCCAGCAGCCCCCAGGGTTCCGTCGGGGAGCTGTTTTTT
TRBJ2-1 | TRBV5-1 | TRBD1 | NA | CASSKGTASNEQFF | TGCGCCAGCAGCAAAGGGACAGCTAGCAATGAGCAGTTCTTC
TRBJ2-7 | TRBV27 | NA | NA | CASSFSEDYEQYF | TGTGCCAGCAGTTTCTCGGAGGACTACGAGCAGTACTTC
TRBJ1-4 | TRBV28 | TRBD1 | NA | CASLTTGGFEKLFF | TGTGCCAGCCTAACGACAGGGGGCTTTGAAAAACTGTTTTTT
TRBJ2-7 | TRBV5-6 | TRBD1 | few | CASSLDRGYEQYF | TGTGCCAGCAGCCTGGACAGGGGGTACGAGCAGTACTTC
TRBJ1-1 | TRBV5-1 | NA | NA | CASSLEGGEAEAFF | TGCGCCAGCAGCTTGGAAGGAGGGGAAGCTGAAGCTTTCTTT
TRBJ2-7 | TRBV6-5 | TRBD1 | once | CASSKGQGVGEQYF | TGTGCCAGCAGTAAGGGACAGGGGGTAGGGGAGCAGTACTTC
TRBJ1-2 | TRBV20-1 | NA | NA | CSASERVDGYTF | TGCAGTGCTAGTGAGAGGGTCGATGGCTACACCTTC
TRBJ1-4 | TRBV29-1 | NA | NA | CSVSFTGWEKLFF | TGCAGCGTTAGCTTCACAGGGTGGGAAAAACTGTTTTTT
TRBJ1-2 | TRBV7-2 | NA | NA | CASSLVGGANYGYTF | TGTGCCAGCAGCTTAGTAGGAGGAGCTAACTATGGCTACACCTTC
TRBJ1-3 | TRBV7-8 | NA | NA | CASSLVPRATGNTIYF | TGTGCCAGCAGCTTAGTTCCGAGGGCAACTGGAAACACCATATATTTT
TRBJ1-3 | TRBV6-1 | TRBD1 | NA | CASSAQRGQVSGNTIYF | TGTGCCAGCAGTGCTCAACGCGGACAGGTCTCTGGAAACACCATATATTTT
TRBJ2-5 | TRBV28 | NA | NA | CASSSGSMPETQYF | TGTGCCAGCAGTTCCGGGAGTATGCCAGAGACCCAGTACTTC